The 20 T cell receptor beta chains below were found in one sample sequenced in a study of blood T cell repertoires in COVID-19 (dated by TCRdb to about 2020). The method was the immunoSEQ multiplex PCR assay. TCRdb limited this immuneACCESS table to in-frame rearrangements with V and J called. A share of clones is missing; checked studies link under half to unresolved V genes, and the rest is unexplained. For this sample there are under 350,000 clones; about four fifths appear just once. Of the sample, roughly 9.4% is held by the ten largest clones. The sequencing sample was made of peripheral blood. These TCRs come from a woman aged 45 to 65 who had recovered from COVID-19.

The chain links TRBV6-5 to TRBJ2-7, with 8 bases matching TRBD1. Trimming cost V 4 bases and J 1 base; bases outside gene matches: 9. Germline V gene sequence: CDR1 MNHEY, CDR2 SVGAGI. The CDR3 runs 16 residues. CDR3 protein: CASSSPTGAPSYEQYF. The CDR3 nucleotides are TGTGCCAGCAGTTCTCCGACAGGGGCCCCTTCCTACGAGCAGTACTTC.

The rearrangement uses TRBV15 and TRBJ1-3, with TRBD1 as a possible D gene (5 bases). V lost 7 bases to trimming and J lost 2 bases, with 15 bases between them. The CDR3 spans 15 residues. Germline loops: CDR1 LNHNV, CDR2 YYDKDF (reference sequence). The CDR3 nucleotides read TGTGCCACCACCGCAATCCGGGGGGCTGGAAACACCATATATTTT. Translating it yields CATTAIRGAGNTIYF.

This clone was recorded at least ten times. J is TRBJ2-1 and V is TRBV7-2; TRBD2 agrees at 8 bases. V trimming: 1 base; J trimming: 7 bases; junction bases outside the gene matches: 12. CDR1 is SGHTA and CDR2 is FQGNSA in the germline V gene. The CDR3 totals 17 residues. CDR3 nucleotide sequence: TGTGCCAGCAGCTTAGGTGTTAGCGGGGCGGGCGGGAATGAGCAGTTCTTC. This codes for CASSLGVSGAGGNEQFF.

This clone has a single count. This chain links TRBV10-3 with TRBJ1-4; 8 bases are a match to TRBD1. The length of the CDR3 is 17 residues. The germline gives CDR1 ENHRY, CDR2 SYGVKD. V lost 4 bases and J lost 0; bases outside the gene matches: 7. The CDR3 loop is CAISGQDRDATNEKLFF. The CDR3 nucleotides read TGTGCCATCAGTGGGCAGGACAGGGATGCAACTAATGAAAAACTGTTTTTT.

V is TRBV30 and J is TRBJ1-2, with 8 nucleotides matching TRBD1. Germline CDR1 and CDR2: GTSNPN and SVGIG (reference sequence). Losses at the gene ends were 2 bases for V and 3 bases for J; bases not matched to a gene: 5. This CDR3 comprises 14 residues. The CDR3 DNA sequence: TGTGCCTGGAGTAGGCAGGGGGCGTACTATGGCTACACCTTC. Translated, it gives CAWSRQGAYYGYTF.

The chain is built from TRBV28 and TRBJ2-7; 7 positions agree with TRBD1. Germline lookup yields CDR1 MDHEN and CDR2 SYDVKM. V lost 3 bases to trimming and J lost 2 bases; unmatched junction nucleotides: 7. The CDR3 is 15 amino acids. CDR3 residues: CASSFPTGRAYEQYF. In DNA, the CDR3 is TGTGCCAGCAGTTTCCCGACAGGGCGAGCCTACGAGCAGTACTTC.

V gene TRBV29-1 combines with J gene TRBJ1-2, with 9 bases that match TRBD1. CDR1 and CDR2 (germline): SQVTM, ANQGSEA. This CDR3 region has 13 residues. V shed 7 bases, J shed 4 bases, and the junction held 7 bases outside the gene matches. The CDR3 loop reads CSARTGEAYGYTF. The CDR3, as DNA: TGCAGCGCCCGGACAGGGGAGGCCTATGGCTACACCTTC.

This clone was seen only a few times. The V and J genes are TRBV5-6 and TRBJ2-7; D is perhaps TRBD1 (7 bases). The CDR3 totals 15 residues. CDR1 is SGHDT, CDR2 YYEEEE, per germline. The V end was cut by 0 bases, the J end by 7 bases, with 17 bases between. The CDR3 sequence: CASSLVRAGGIEQYF. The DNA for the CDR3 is TGTGCCAGCAGCTTGGTGAGGGCAGGGGGGATAGAGCAGTACTTC. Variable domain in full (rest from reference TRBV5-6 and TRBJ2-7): DAGVTQSPTHLIKTRGQQVTLRCSPKSGHDTVSWYQQALGQGPQFIFQYYEEEERQRGNFPDRFSGHQFPNYSSELNVNALLLGDSALYLCASSLVRAGGIEQYFGPGTRLTVT.

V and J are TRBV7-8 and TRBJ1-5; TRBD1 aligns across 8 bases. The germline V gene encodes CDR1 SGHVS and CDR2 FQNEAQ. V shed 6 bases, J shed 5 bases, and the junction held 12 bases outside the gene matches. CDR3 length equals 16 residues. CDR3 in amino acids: CASRREAGQEYQPQHF. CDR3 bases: TGTGCCAGCAGGCGAGAAGCGGGACAGGAGTATCAGCCCCAGCATTTT.

The CDR3: CASGQADGTEAFF. CDR3 in DNA: TGTGCCAGCGGGCAAGCAGATGGCACTGAAGCTTTCTTT. The V call is TRBV11-3, the J call TRBJ1-1; unclear D gene. Germline V gene lookup returns CDR1 SGHNT and CDR2 YENEEA. Trimming cost V 8 bases and J 4 bases, with 14 bases left between them. The CDR3 is 13 amino acids.

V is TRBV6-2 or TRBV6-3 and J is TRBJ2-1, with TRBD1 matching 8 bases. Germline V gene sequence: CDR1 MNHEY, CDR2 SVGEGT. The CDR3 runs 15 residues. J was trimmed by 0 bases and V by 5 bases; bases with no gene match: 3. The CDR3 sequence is CASSRQGSSYNEQFF. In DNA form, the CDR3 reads TGTGCCAGCAGTAGACAGGGGAGCTCCTACAATGAGCAGTTCTTC.

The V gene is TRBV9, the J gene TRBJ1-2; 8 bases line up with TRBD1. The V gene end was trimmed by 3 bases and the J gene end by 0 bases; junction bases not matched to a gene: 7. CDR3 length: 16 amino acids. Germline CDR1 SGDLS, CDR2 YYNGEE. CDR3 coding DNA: TGTGCCAGCAGCGCACAGGGGGTGGGGGCTAACTATGGCTACACCTTC. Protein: CASSAQGVGANYGYTF.

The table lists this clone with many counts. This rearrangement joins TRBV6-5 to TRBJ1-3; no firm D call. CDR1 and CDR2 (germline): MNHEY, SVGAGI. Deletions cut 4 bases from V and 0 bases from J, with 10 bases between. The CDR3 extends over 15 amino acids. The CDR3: CASSSGEASGNTIYF. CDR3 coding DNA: TGTGCCAGCAGTTCCGGAGAAGCCTCTGGAAACACCATATATTTT.

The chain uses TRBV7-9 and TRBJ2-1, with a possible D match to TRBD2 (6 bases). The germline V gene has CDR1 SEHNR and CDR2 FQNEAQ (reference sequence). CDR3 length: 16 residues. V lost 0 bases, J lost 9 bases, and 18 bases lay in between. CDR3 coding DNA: TGTGCCAGCAGCTTAGCGATCGCAGGCGGGACGGTTGAGCAGTTCTTC. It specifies CASSLAIAGGTVEQFF. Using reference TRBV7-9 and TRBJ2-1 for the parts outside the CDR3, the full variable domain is DTGVSQNPRHKITKRGQNVTFRCDPISEHNRLYWYRQTLGQGPEFLTYFQNEAQLEKSRLLSDRFSAERPKGSFSTLEIQRTEQGDSAMYLCASSLAIAGGTVEQFFGPGTRLTVL.

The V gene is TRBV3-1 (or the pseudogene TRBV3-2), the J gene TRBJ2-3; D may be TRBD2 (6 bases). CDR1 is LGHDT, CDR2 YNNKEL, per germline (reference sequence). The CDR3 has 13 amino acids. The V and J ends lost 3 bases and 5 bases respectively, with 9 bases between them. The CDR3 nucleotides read TGTGCCAGCAGCCAGGGCGGGGTAGATACGCAGTATTTT. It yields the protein CASSQGGVDTQYF.

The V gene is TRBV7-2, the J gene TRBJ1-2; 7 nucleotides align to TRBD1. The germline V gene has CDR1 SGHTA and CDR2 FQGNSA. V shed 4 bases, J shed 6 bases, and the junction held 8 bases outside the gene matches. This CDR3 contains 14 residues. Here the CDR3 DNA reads TGTGCCAGCAGCTCTCGGACAGGACAACATGGCTACACCTTC. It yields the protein CASSSRTGQHGYTF.

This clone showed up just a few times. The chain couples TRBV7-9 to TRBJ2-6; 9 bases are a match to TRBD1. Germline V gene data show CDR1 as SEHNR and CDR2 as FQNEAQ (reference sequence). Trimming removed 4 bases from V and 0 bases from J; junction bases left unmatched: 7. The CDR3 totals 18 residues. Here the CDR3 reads CASSSYRGPSSGANVLTF. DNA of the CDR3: TGTGCCAGCAGCTCCTACAGGGGGCCTAGCTCTGGGGCCAACGTCCTGACTTTC. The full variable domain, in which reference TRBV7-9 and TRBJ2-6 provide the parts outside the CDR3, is DTGVSQNPRHKITKRGQNVTFRCDPISEHNRLYWYRQTLGQGPEFLTYFQNEAQLEKSRLLSDRFSAERPKGSFSTLEIQRTEQGDSAMYLCASSSYRGPSSGANVLTFGAGSRLTVL.

The CDR3 DNA sequence: TGCGCCAGCAGTTCGACTAGCGGCCGCCAAGAGACCCAGTACTTC. Amino acid sequence: CASSSTSGRQETQYF. This sequence joins TRBV5-1 and TRBJ2-5, with 9 nucleotides matching TRBD2. Germline V gene lookup returns CDR1 SGHRS and CDR2 YFSETQ. J was trimmed by 1 base and V by 5 bases; bases with no gene match: 6. This CDR3 contains 15 residues.

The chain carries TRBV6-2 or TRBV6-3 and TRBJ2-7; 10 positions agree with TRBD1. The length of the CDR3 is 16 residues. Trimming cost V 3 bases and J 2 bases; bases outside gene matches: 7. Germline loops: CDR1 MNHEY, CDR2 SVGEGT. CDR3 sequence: CASSYGRTGGTYEQYF. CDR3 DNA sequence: TGTGCCAGCAGTTATGGGAGGACAGGGGGGACCTACGAGCAGTACTTC.

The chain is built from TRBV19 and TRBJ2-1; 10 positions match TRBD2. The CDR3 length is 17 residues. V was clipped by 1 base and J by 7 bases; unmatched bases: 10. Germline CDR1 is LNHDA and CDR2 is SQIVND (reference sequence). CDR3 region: CASSIAPKVAGGNEQFF. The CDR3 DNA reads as TGTGCCAGTAGTATAGCCCCGAAGGTAGCGGGAGGAAATGAGCAGTTCTTC.